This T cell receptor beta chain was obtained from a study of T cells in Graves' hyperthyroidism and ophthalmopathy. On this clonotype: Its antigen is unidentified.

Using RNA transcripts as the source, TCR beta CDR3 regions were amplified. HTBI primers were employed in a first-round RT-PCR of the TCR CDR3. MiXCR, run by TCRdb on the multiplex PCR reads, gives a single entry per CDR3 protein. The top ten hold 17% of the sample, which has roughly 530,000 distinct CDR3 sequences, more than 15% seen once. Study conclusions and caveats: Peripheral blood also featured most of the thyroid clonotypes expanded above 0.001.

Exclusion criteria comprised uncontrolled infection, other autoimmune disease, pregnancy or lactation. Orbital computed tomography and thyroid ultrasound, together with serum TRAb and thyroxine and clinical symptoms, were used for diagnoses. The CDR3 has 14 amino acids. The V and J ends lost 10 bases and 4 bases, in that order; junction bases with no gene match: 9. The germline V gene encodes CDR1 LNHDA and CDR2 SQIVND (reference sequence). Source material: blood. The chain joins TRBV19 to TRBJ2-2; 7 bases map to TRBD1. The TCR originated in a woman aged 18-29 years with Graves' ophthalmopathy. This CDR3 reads CATTTGSLTGELFF. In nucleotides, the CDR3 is TGTGCCACCACGACAGGGAGCCTCACCGGGGAGCTGTTTTTT. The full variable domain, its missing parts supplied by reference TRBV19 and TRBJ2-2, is DGGITQSPKYLFRKEGQNVTLSCEQNLNHDAMYWYRQDPGQGLRLIYYSQIVNDFQKGDIAEGYSVSREKKESFPLTVTSAQKNPTAFYLCATTTGSLTGELFFGEGSRLTVL.